This T cell receptor beta chain was profiled in a study of cytomegalovirus exposure and HLA in healthy donors. Whole-study findings and limits: In a later analysis, V- and J-gene trimming of beta chains associated with a DCLRE1C missense variant, replicated independently. Earlier analysis yielded a pattern in which most TCR beta V segments were productive about 90% or about 30% of the time.

In the PCR, 60 Vbeta and 13 Jbeta primers were used. Clones were read by immunoSEQ multiplex PCR, and TCRdb kept only the in-frame ones, dropping some. There are about 150,000 clones in the sample; just under 75% occur only once, and 1.5% to 2% lies in the top ten. The CDR3 extends over 13 amino acids. Germline V gives CDR1 SNHLY, CDR2 FYNNEI. V was cut by 6 bases and J by 6 bases, with 11 bases left in between. In regard to this clone: No antigen is known for it.

The gene calls are TRBV2 and TRBJ2-2; possible D gene TRBD2, 5 bases. Input material: PBMCs. This clonotype originated in a woman under 30 in good health and CMV-seronegative. CDR3 region: CASRPDWAGELFF. As DNA, the CDR3 is TGTGCCAGCAGACCGGACTGGGCCGGGGAGCTGTTTTTT.